One sample yielded the 26 T cell receptor beta chains listed below, sequenced in a study of PD-1 blockade in classical Hodgkin lymphoma. The time point is: cycle 4 day 1 (C4D1), after 6 weeks of nivolumab. All the patients suffered relapse after autologous stem cell transplantation, and brentuximab vedotin exposure differed. Sequencing used immunoSEQ multiplex PCR; TCRdb keeps in-frame clones, though not all of them. The profile shows some 39,000 clones, about 77% of them singletons. Here the sequenced sample was peripheral blood mononuclear cells (PBMCs), taken before the fourth cycle of nivolumab. The receptors here all came from a human donor with classical Hodgkin lymphoma.

The chain is built from TRBV10-3 and TRBJ2-5, with D possibly TRBD2 on 6 matching bases. CDR3 length: 14 residues. V lost 9 bases, J lost 0 bases, and 14 bases lay in between. In germline, CDR1 is ENHRY, CDR2 SYGVKD. The CDR3 DNA follows: TGTGCCATTCGGGGGAGGAACGACCAAGAGACCCAGTACTTC. Translated: CAIRGRNDQETQYF.

The chain links TRBV11-2 to TRBJ1-1; a weak D match, TRBD1 (5 bases). V was pared by 1 base and J by 2 bases, with 11 bases between. Germline values: CDR1 SGHAT, CDR2 FQNNGV. The CDR3 consists of 15 residues. The CDR3 nucleotides read TGTGCCAGCAGCTTAGGAGGTTGGGGCAACACTGAAGCTTTCTTT. Protein: CASSLGGWGNTEAFF.

CDR3 protein: CASSPGLQNNEQFF. The CDR3 DNA is TGTGCCAGCTCACCAGGGCTCCAGAACAATGAGCAGTTCTTC. The chain has TRBV18 and TRBJ2-1; D unresolved. There are 14 residues in the CDR3. Germline assignment: CDR1 KGHSH and CDR2 LQKENI. Trimming removed 2 bases from V and 5 bases from J, with 10 bases in between.

Comments on this clone: This same CDR3 is encoded by further DNA sequences in the sample. J is TRBJ2-7 and V is TRBV14; D is possibly TRBD1 (5 bases). V was cut by 11 bases and J by 3 bases, with 11 bases left in between. The CDR3 has 11 residues. CDR1 is SGHDN and CDR2 is FVKESK in the germline V gene. The DNA of the CDR3 is TGTGCCTCGACAGATGGCTACGAGCAGTACTTC. Translating gives CASTDGYEQYF.

The sample holds a few counts of this clone. This chain joins TRBV6-1 and TRBJ1-1; D is possibly TRBD1 (5 bases). CDR3 length equals 14 residues. Germline V gives CDR1 MNHNS, CDR2 SASEGT. V was pared by 8 bases and J by 0 bases, with 13 bases between. The CDR3 DNA is TGTGCCAGCGGCCCGGGACCTATGAACACTGAAGCTTTCTTT. The encoded protein is CASGPGPMNTEAFF.

A few counts support this clone. J is TRBJ1-1 and V is TRBV6-5; D not resolved. Germline-derived CDR1 and CDR2 are MNHEY and SVGAGI. V was pared by 2 bases and J by 1 base, with 8 bases between. CDR3 length equals 14 residues. The CDR3 nucleotides read TGTGCCAGCAGTTACCTGACGAGGAACACTGAAGCTTTCTTT. Amino acid sequence: CASSYLTRNTEAFF.

This clone was seen once. V gene TRBV21-1 combines with J gene TRBJ1-1. TRBV21-1 represents a pseudogene. The CDR3 covers 16 residues. CDR3 sequence reads: CASSKARSRETTEAFF. The CDR3 DNA reads TGTGCCAGCAGCAAAGCGCGGTCCAGGGAGACCACTGAAGCTTTCTTT.

This chain connects TRBV4-3 to TRBJ1-2; perhaps TRBD1 as D (5 bases). The CDR3 sequence is 16 residues long. Germline V gene sequence: CDR1 LGHNA, CDR2 YSLEER. The V and J ends lost 0 bases and 2 bases respectively, with 13 bases between them. The CDR3 region is CASSQDATGNNYGYTF. In nucleotides, the CDR3 is TGCGCCAGCAGCCAAGATGCTACAGGCAACAACTATGGCTACACCTTC.

V is TRBV2 and J is TRBJ1-1; perhaps TRBD1 as D (5 bases). Trimming took 0 bases from V and 5 from J, leaving 10 bases between them. This CDR3 region has 14 residues. Germline V gives CDR1 SNHLY, CDR2 FYNNEI. CDR3 nucleotides: TGTGCCAGCAGTGAAGCGCGGGGGGGGACTGAAGCTTTCTTT. The encoded protein is CASSEARGGTEAFF. Variable domain in full (rest from reference TRBV2 and TRBJ1-1): EPEVTQTPSHQVTQMGQEVILRCVPISNHLYFYWYRQILGQKVEFLVSFYNNEISEKSEIFDDQFSVERPDGSNFTLKIRSTKLEDSAMYFCASSEARGGTEAFFGQGTRLTVV.

The genes are TRBV19 and TRBJ2-5; TRBD1 agrees at 7 bases. This CDR3 spans 14 amino acids. With V trimmed by 10 bases and J by 0 bases, 8 bases remained unmatched. CDR1 and CDR2 (germline): LNHDA, SQIVND (reference sequence). As DNA, the CDR3 is TGTGCCACCCGTGGGGGACAGTACCAAGAGACCCAGTACTTC. This codes for CATRGGQYQETQYF. The full variable domain, with the rest looked up from reference TRBV19 and TRBJ2-5, is DGGITQSPKYLFRKEGQNVTLSCEQNLNHDAMYWYRQDPGQGLRLIYYSQIVNDFQKGDIAEGYSVSREKKESFPLTVTSAQKNPTAFYLCATRGGQYQETQYFGPGTRLLVL.

The chain's CDR3 is CASSPGTGGNTEAFF. CDR3 coding DNA: TGTGCCAGCAGTCCAGGGACAGGGGGTAACACTGAAGCTTTCTTT. V gene TRBV6-6 combines with J gene TRBJ1-1; 11 nucleotides match TRBD1. V trimming: 5 bases; J trimming: 2 bases; junction bases outside the gene matches: 4. In germline, CDR1 is MNHNY, CDR2 SVGAGI (reference sequence). CDR3 length: 15 amino acids.

The chain is built from TRBV2 and TRBJ1-2; a possible D gene is TRBD1 (6 bases). Trimming stripped 4 bases from V and 10 bases from J, with 22 bases between. The CDR3 covers 15 residues. Germline CDR1 reads SNHLY; CDR2 reads FYNNEI. CDR3 sequence (DNA): TGTGCCAGCAGTGGAGTACAGGGAGATTCTTTCTTCTACACCTTC. It specifies CASSGVQGDSFFYTF.

The V gene is TRBV7-2, the J gene TRBJ2-1; no reliable D call. Per germline, CDR1 SGHTA and CDR2 FQGNSA. V lost 5 bases and J 9 bases, leaving 17 bases between the germline ends. CDR3 size: 14 residues. The CDR3 bases are TGTGCCAGCAGCAGTGTATTAGTGACGACTGAGCAGTTCTTC. Its translation is CASSSVLVTTEQFF. Together with reference TRBV7-2 and TRBJ2-1, the CDR3 gives the full variable domain: GAGVSQSPSNKVTEKGKDVELRCDPISGHTALYWYRQSLGQGLEFLIYFQGNSAPDKSGLPSDRFSAERTGGSVSTLTIQRTQQEDSAVYLCASSSVLVTTEQFFGPGTRLTVL.

This clone occurred a few times. CDR3 amino acids: CASSIGQGYNTEAFF. The CDR3 DNA reads TGTGCCAGTAGTATTGGACAGGGCTATAACACTGAAGCTTTCTTT. The V call is TRBV19, the J call TRBJ1-1; 8 bases align to TRBD1. This CDR3 spans 15 amino acids. Losses at the gene ends were 3 bases for V and 2 bases for J; bases not matched to a gene: 5. Looked up from germline, CDR1 is LNHDA and CDR2 is SQIVND (reference sequence).

The chain employs TRBV19 and TRBJ2-7; 9 bases align to TRBD2. Per the germline V gene, CDR1 is LNHDA and CDR2 is SQIVND (reference sequence). The CDR3 has 15 amino acids. Trimming removed 5 bases from V and 7 bases from J; junction bases left unmatched: 12. In DNA, the CDR3 is TGTGCCAGTAGTTCCTCCGGGACTAGCCTCTGGGAGCAGTACTTC. Its protein product is CASSSSGTSLWEQYF.

This clone showed up just a few times. Here the CDR3 DNA reads TGTGCCTGGAGTACTGATAGCAATCAGCCCCAGCATTTT. Protein sequence: CAWSTDSNQPQHF. V is TRBV30 and J is TRBJ1-5; D remains ambiguous. The V end lost 2 bases, the J end lost 0 bases, and 5 bases lay between the germline ends. The CDR3 runs to 13 residues. Germline assignment: CDR1 GTSNPN and CDR2 SVGIG (reference sequence).

This chain joins TRBV19 and TRBJ2-3, with TRBD1 identical over 9 bases. Germline V lookup: CDR1 LNHDA, CDR2 SQIVND (reference sequence). Trimming took 7 bases from V and 6 from J; bases not matched to a gene: 8. CDR3 length: 14 residues. The CDR3 nucleotides read TGTGCCAGTATCTCGGGACAGGGAACGGATACGCAGTATTTT. Protein product: CASISGQGTDTQYF.

The CDR3 region is CAWSVGGLYEQYF. The DNA for the CDR3 is TGTGCCTGGAGTGTTGGTGGTCTCTACGAGCAGTACTTC. V is TRBV30 and J is TRBJ2-7; no clear D gene. Trimming took 0 bases from V and 3 from J, leaving 9 bases between them. The CDR3 runs to 13 residues. CDR1 is GTSNPN and CDR2 is SVGIG in the germline V gene (reference sequence).

This clone is a singleton in its sample. The chain carries TRBV6-6 and TRBJ2-7; 10 positions match TRBD1. The length of the CDR3 is 14 residues. V was pared by 6 bases and J by 6 bases, with 8 bases of the junction left unmatched. The germline V gene has CDR1 MNHNY and CDR2 SVGAGI (reference sequence). CDR3 sequence: CASRTGTGEREQYF. The DNA of the CDR3 is TGTGCCAGCAGGACCGGGACAGGGGAGCGCGAGCAGTACTTC.

This clone occurred a few times. The rearrangement joins TRBV7-8 to TRBJ1-1; D unresolved. Germline lookup yields CDR1 SGHVS and CDR2 FQNEAQ. The CDR3 extends over 12 amino acids. Deletions cut 2 bases from V and 8 bases from J, with 9 bases between. The CDR3 coding sequence is TGTGCCAGCAGCTTAAACCATAGGGAAGCTTTCTTT. Translation gives CASSLNHREAFF.

The chain has TRBV19 and TRBJ2-3; the match to TRBD2 covers 10 bases. This CDR3 comprises 14 residues. Germline CDR1 is LNHDA and CDR2 is SQIVND (reference sequence). V shed 6 bases and J 4 bases; nucleotides not matched to a gene: 4. The CDR3 DNA is TGTGCCAGTAGAAGCGGGGGGGGATCAGATACGCAGTATTTT. It yields the protein CASRSGGGSDTQYF.

This clone was seen a handful of times. The chain joins TRBV30 to TRBJ1-1; weak D call: TRBD1 (5 bases). Trimming removed 2 bases at V and 2 bases at J, with 15 bases between. Germline V gives CDR1 GTSNPN, CDR2 SVGIG (reference sequence). The CDR3 contains 15 residues. The CDR3 bases are TGTGCCTGGAGTACAACCCCGACAGACAACACTGAAGCTTTCTTT. As protein: CAWSTTPTDNTEAFF.

The genes are TRBV10-3 and TRBJ1-1; 7 bases align to TRBD1. Trimming at V came to 0 bases and at J to 1 base, leaving 11 bases not matched to a gene. The CDR3 is made up of 18 amino acids. Germline CDR1 is ENHRY and CDR2 is SYGVKD. CDR3 sequence: CAISESRGQRRRNTEAFF. The DNA of the CDR3 is TGTGCCATCAGTGAGTCAAGGGGACAGCGAAGGAGGAACACTGAAGCTTTCTTT.

The chain links TRBV11-3 to TRBJ2-1; D gene ambiguous. Trimming took 2 bases from V and 8 from J, leaving 13 bases between them. The CDR3 runs to 14 residues. Germline V lookup: CDR1 SGHNT, CDR2 YENEEA. The CDR3 sequence is CASSLSFLSYEQFF. CDR3 bases: TGTGCCAGCAGCTTAAGTTTTCTTTCCTATGAGCAGTTCTTC.

The V call is TRBV5-1, the J call TRBJ1-1; 7 positions agree with TRBD1. The CDR3 covers 12 residues. With 3 bases clipped from V and 11 bases from J, the junction kept 7 bases outside the gene matches. Germline CDR1 SGHRS, CDR2 YFSETQ. The CDR3 coding sequence is TGCGCCAGCAGCTCCACAGGGGAAATTGCTTTCTTT. It codes for CASSSTGEIAFF.

The J gene is TRBJ2-3, the V gene TRBV5-1, with 9 positions matching TRBD2. Germline loops: CDR1 SGHRS, CDR2 YFSETQ. V trimming: 4 bases; J trimming: 8 bases; junction bases outside the gene matches: 8. This CDR3 comprises 14 residues. The CDR3 region has the DNA TGCGCCAGCAGCCCTAGCGGGGCGCTAGGTACGCAGTATTTT. Translating gives CASSPSGALGTQYF.